Listed below are T cell receptor beta chains from one sample, sequenced in a study of T cells in Graves' hyperthyroidism and ophthalmopathy. TCRdb processed the multiplex PCR reads anew with MiXCR; each CDR3 protein has one entry. The sample lists 250,000 to 350,000 distinct CDR3 sequences, around 16% occurring once. Source material: blood. These receptors were collected from a young man with Graves' hyperthyroidism. Each CDR3 is given without its conserved first and last residue. Fields, in order: V gene, J gene, clone size, CDR3 protein. Clone size is shown for a subset of rows, as once, few, many or a class of expanded clone.

TRBV24-1,TRBJ2-3,many,ATSDSSGRNIDTQY
TRBV9,TRBJ1-1,NA,ASSVGGLGGTEAF
TRBV25-1,TRBJ1-2,few,ASRGSAGTASNYGYT
TRBV5-1,TRBJ2-3,many,ASSRLAGGPSGTDTQY
TRBV6-1,TRBJ1-5,many,ASNPSPGQNQPQH
TRBV7-3,TRBJ2-3,many,ASSLEATTDTQY
TRBV11-1,TRBJ2-5,many,ASEREGLIGTQY
TRBV12-3/TRBV12-4,TRBJ1-2,many,ASSLAHGYT
TRBV2,TRBJ1-6,many,ASRTGQGDRPLH
TRBV20-1,TRBJ1-2,NA,SARDQANYGYT
TRBV25-1,TRBJ2-3,NA,ASLPPGLAITDTQY
TRBV28,TRBJ1-2,few,ASSFIRPYGYT
TRBV11-2,TRBJ2-7,many,ASSLGQGAIYEQY
TRBV7-2,TRBJ2-3,many,ASSMGPPPDTQY
TRBV6-1,TRBJ2-1,many,ASRLAGAQF
TRBV5-4,TRBJ2-7,many,ASRPWGARASHEQY
TRBV28,TRBJ2-5,many,ASSPGAQETQY
TRBV12-3/TRBV12-4,TRBJ1-1,few,ASTDLVPFEAF
TRBV7-9,TRBJ2-1,NA,ASSFGLAANEQF
TRBV7-2,TRBJ2-6,NA,ASSPTSGSTGANVLT
TRBV29-1,TRBJ1-2,NA,SVWDRANYGYT
TRBV9,TRBJ1-5,NA,ASSVGPNSNQPQH
TRBV10-3,TRBJ1-2,many,AITVNRDRDYGYT
TRBV6-2/TRBV6-3,TRBJ1-5,NA,ASRMTGRQPQH
TRBV3-1,TRBJ2-7,many,ASSPGPRGDEQY
TRBV5-6,TRBJ2-3,many,ASSGTGSTDTQY
TRBV11-2,TRBJ2-1,many,ASSRLRLAGIDEQF
TRBV28,TRBJ1-1,many,ASSSEVPEAF
TRBV24-1,TRBJ2-7,NA,ATSDPLTYGQY
TRBV14,TRBJ2-3,NA,ASSHSGAWTDTQY
TRBV7-9,TRBJ1-2,few,ASSLALSNYGYT
TRBV28,TRBJ1-2,many,ASSSTGGEYGYT
TRBV7-3,TRBJ2-5,many,ASSCPRGGETQY
TRBV11-2,TRBJ2-7,NA,ASALDRGWYEQY
TRBV6-2/TRBV6-3,TRBJ2-1,NA,ASSLLGGGAYNEQF
TRBV25-1,TRBJ2-5,NA,ASSVFTGAEETQY
TRBV7-3,TRBJ1-1,NA,ASSPGALGEAF
TRBV29-1,TRBJ2-1,NA,SAGGDRAFNEQF
TRBV11-2,TRBJ2-7,many,ASGISGSPYEQY
TRBV6-2/TRBV6-3,TRBJ2-7,NA,ATSEGYEQY
TRBV3-1,TRBJ2-3,many,ASTQRWGTDTQY
TRBV6-1,TRBJ2-2,many,ASSNLAGGPGELF
TRBV2,TRBJ2-7,many,ASNIRGTSGRPY